A single sample is the source of the 14 T cell receptor beta chains below, sequenced in a study of T cells after posttransplantation cyclophosphamide. TCRdb's table, derived via immunoSEQ multiplex PCR, lists solely in-frame clones and lacks some. This repertoire shows about 52,000 clones, approximately 94% found once; its top ten account for 2.5% to 3.5%. The sequenced sample was PBMCs. These TCRs come from a woman aged 30 to 39 in good health and a related stem cell transplant donor.

V and J are TRBV6-4 and TRBJ2-6; D unclear. Germline lookup yields CDR1 MRHNA and CDR2 SNTAGT. Trimming took off 5 bases at V and 0 bases at J, with 8 bases between the two ends. This CDR3 has 15 amino acids. Here the CDR3 reads CASSPSPSGANVLTF. The CDR3 DNA follows: TGTGCCAGCAGTCCTTCTCCCTCTGGGGCCAACGTCCTGACTTTC.

The gene calls are TRBV5-5 and TRBJ2-2, with 8 bases fitting TRBD1. The CDR3 loop spans 16 amino acids. The germline V gene has CDR1 SGHKS and CDR2 YYEKEE (reference sequence). The V and J ends lost 2 bases and 3 bases, in that order; junction bases with no gene match: 6. DNA of the CDR3: TGTGCCAGCAGCTTATACAGGGGGGCCTACACCGGGGAGCTGTTTTTT. Its translation: CASSLYRGAYTGELFF.

The rearrangement joins TRBV30 to TRBJ2-7; 9 bases map to TRBD1. Looked up from germline, CDR1 is GTSNPN and CDR2 is SVGIG (reference sequence). The CDR3 has 13 residues. Losses at the gene ends were 7 bases for V and 0 bases for J; bases not matched to a gene: 4. This CDR3 is CASLDRGSYEQYF. As DNA, the CDR3 is TGTGCCTCCCTGGACAGGGGCTCCTACGAGCAGTACTTC.

This clone was seen a single time. This chain connects TRBV7-6 to TRBJ2-2, with D possibly TRBD1 on 6 matching bases. Germline V gene sequence: CDR1 SGHVS, CDR2 FNYEAQ. Trimming stripped 3 bases from V and 2 bases from J, with 13 bases between. The length of the CDR3 is 16 residues. The CDR3 sequence is CASSFSYRDNTGELFF. Written as DNA, the CDR3 is TGTGCCAGCAGCTTTTCCTACAGGGATAACACCGGGGAGCTGTTTTTT.

The V gene is TRBV6-6, the J gene TRBJ1-1; D unresolved. The CDR3 is 13 amino acids. With 0 bases removed from V and 6 bases from J, the gap between germline ends came to 8 bases. Germline V gene lookup returns CDR1 MNHNY and CDR2 SVGAGI (reference sequence). The CDR3 DNA reads as TGTGCCAGCAGTTACTCAGTCGGGTCTGAAGCTTTCTTT. It codes for CASSYSVGSEAFF.

The chain combines TRBV18 with TRBJ2-5; possibly TRBD1 for D (6 bases). The CDR3 loop spans 13 amino acids. V was pared by 3 bases and J by 6 bases, with 11 bases between. CDR1 and CDR2 from the germline V gene are KGHSH and LQKENI. The CDR3 DNA reads as TGTGCCAGCTCACCGAACAGGGAACAGACCCAGTACTTC. This gives the protein CASSPNREQTQYF.

This rearrangement joins TRBV2 to TRBJ2-1, with a weak D call TRBD1 (6 bases). The CDR3 is 12 residues long. The ends were cut back, 4 bases at V and 8 bases at J, with 9 bases in the middle. Germline V gene data show CDR1 as SNHLY and CDR2 as FYNNEI. The CDR3, as DNA: TGTGCCAGCAGTGGGGGGCCCGATGAGCAGTTCTTC. Amino acids: CASSGGPDEQFF.

The rearrangement uses TRBV4-1 and TRBJ2-7; TRBD2 agrees at 10 bases. The V and J ends lost 2 bases and 3 bases, in that order; junction bases with no gene match: 4. In germline, CDR1 is MGHRA, CDR2 YSYEKL. There are 15 residues in the CDR3. The CDR3 DNA follows: TGCGCCAGCAGCCAAAATAGCGGGGGGTTCTACGAGCAGTACTTC. Translated, it gives CASSQNSGGFYEQYF.

The chain is built from TRBV7-2 and TRBJ1-4; D may be TRBD1 (6 bases). The CDR3 is made up of 15 amino acids. Per germline, CDR1 SGHTA and CDR2 FQGNSA. The V and J ends lost 3 bases and 7 bases respectively, with 15 bases between them. The CDR3 DNA is TGTGCCAGCAGCTTCGGGGGGGCCGCCGGTGAAAAACTGTTTTTT. Its translation: CASSFGGAAGEKLFF.

V and J are TRBV7-2 and TRBJ2-1; 8 nucleotides match TRBD2. V lost 6 bases and J lost 9; bases outside the gene matches: 13. Germline V gives CDR1 SGHTA, CDR2 FQGNSA. CDR3 length equals 15 residues. DNA of the CDR3: TGTGCCAGCAGTGTGCTAGGCGGGGGGCTCCTTGAGCAGTTCTTC. It yields the protein CASSVLGGGLLEQFF.

V gene TRBV4-1 combines with J gene TRBJ2-1; 11 bases align to TRBD2. Per germline, CDR1 MGHRA and CDR2 YSYEKL. Unmatched junction bases numbered 18, after V lost 4 bases and J lost 4 bases. The CDR3 contains 20 residues. The CDR3 DNA is TGCGCCAGCAGCCGACGAAGGGGTCTGACTAGCGGGGATTTATACAATGAGCAGTTCTTC. It codes for CASSRRRGLTSGDLYNEQFF.

This clone occurred once. V is TRBV2 and J is TRBJ2-3, with D perhaps TRBD2 (5 bases). CDR1 and CDR2 (germline): SNHLY, FYNNEI. CDR3 length equals 15 residues. V gave up 6 bases and J gave up 1 base, with 14 bases separating them. The CDR3 region has the DNA TGTGCCAGCAGGCAACCAGGAGGAGGCACAGATACGCAGTATTTT. Its translation is CASRQPGGGTDTQYF.

The V gene is TRBV5-8, the J gene TRBJ2-2; tentative D call: TRBD1 (5 bases). With 0 bases removed from V and 0 bases from J, the gap between germline ends came to 6 bases. This CDR3 spans 15 amino acids. In germline, CDR1 is SGHTS, CDR2 YDEGEE. The CDR3 DNA reads as TGTGCCAGCAGCTTGGGACAGTCGAACACCGGGGAGCTGTTTTTT. This sequence encodes CASSLGQSNTGELFF.

The chain joins TRBV27 to TRBJ2-7, with D perhaps TRBD1 (6 bases). V was clipped by 8 bases and J by 2 bases, with 22 bases between them. CDR3 length: 16 residues. Germline V gene data show CDR1 as MNHEY and CDR2 as SMNVEV (reference sequence). The CDR3 nucleotides are TGTGCCAGCCTAAGGGGGACAAAAGAGCTGACCTACGAGCAGTACTTC. Protein sequence: CASLRGTKELTYEQYF.